This entry concerns a single T cell receptor beta chain. Antigen: not known. Amplification used 60 Vbeta primers and 13 Jbeta primers. Sequenced by immunoSEQ multiplex PCR; TCRdb stores in-frame clones only, minus some. The data contain about 99,000 clones, 65% to 85% of them singletons. The sample is drawn from a study of cytomegalovirus exposure and HLA in healthy donors. At the level of the study: There were fewer than 500 genotyped donors. Of these, about 81% fell in the genetic ancestry cluster associated with self-reported Caucasian donors.

Study conclusions and caveats: The Asian-associated ancestry cluster reportedly had fewer N-insertions than the approximately 650-donor mean in a later analysis. It was in a later analysis that TCR association rates were seen to vary by HLA locus, highest for DRB1 and lowest for HLA-C.

The CDR3 spans 16 residues. Trimming at V came to 5 bases and at J to 5 bases, leaving 17 bases not matched to a gene. Germline lookup yields CDR1 GTSNPN and CDR2 SVGIG (reference sequence). Material for sequencing was PBMCs. The rearrangement links TRBV30 to TRBJ1-2, with TRBD1 matching 7 bases. The TCR comes from a man in his forties in good health and CMV-seronegative. Written as DNA, the CDR3 is TGTGCCTGGCATCGAGACAGGGCTAAATTTGGTTATGGCTACACCTTC. Protein product: CAWHRDRAKFGYGYTF.